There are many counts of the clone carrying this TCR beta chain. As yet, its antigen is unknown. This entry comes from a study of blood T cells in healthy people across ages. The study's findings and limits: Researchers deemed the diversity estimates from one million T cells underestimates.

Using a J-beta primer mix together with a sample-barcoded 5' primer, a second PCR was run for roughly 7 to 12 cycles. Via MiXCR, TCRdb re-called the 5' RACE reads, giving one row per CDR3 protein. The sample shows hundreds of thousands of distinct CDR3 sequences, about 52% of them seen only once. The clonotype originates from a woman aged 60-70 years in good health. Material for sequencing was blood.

The DNA of the CDR3 is TGTGCCAGCAGCTGGGGGGGCCTAGCTAACTATGGCTACACCTTC. Translated, it gives CASSWGGLANYGYTF. The V and J genes are TRBV7-8 and TRBJ1-2; maybe TRBD1 (6 bases). V lost 4 bases, J lost 0 bases, and 12 bases lay in between. This CDR3 is 15 amino acids long. Looked up from germline, CDR1 is SGHVS and CDR2 is FQNEAQ.